One and the same sample provided the 7 T cell receptor beta chains below, sequenced in a study of blood T cell repertoires in COVID-19. Measured with immunoSEQ multiplex PCR; TCRdb has only the in-frame clones, and not every one. The sample consists of about 220,000 clones, 84% of them appearing once. The sequencing sample was made of PBMCs or T cells enriched from blood (not recorded which). The source of these receptors is a woman aged 35 to 49 who had recovered from COVID-19.

The V call is TRBV6-1, the J call TRBJ1-1, with a possible D match to TRBD1 (6 bases). This CDR3 region has 16 residues. The germline gives CDR1 MNHNS, CDR2 SASEGT. V lost 2 bases, J lost 5 bases, and 18 bases lay in between. The CDR3 bases are TGTGCCAGCAGTGAAAGGGCAAGGACAGCGAGAACTGAAGCTTTCTTT. Encoded protein: CASSERARTARTEAFF.

The V call is TRBV12-5, the J call TRBJ2-1; 7 positions agree with TRBD2. This CDR3 region has 14 residues. Trimming at V came to 7 bases and at J to 8 bases, leaving 11 bases not matched to a gene. The germline V gene encodes CDR1 LGHNT and CDR2 FRNRAP. The CDR3 sequence: CASAPGGRIDEQFF. CDR3 nucleotides: TGTGCTAGTGCTCCGGGAGGCCGGATCGATGAGCAGTTCTTC.

In its sample, this clone was seen once. V and J are TRBV12-3 or TRBV12-4 and TRBJ2-5; the D is unclear. The CDR3 totals 13 residues. V lost 3 bases, J lost 5 bases, and 10 bases lay in between. In DNA, the CDR3 is TGTGCCAGCAGTTTCTCCCGGTTGGAGACCCAGTACTTC. Its translation is CASSFSRLETQYF.

The gene calls are TRBV7-9 and TRBJ2-3; 7 nucleotides line up with TRBD2. V gave up 6 bases and J gave up 4 bases; unmatched junction bases: 7. The CDR3 is made up of 14 amino acids. Germline V gene sequence: CDR1 SEHNR, CDR2 FQNEAQ (reference sequence). CDR3 sequence (DNA): TGTGCCAGCAGTAAAGCGGGAAGGGCAGATACGCAGTATTTT. Protein sequence: CASSKAGRADTQYF.

This chain uses TRBV4-1 with TRBJ2-3, with D hard to call. This CDR3 spans 14 amino acids. In germline, CDR1 is MGHRA, CDR2 YSYEKL. Trimming cost V 1 base and J 8 bases, with 13 bases left between them. CDR3 sequence reads: CASSQGVSVVTQYF. CDR3 bases: TGCGCCAGCAGCCAAGGCGTGTCCGTGGTTACGCAGTATTTT.

V usage is TRBV3-1 (or the pseudogene TRBV3-2) and J usage is TRBJ2-7; tentatively, D is TRBD2 (7 bases). V lost 3 bases, J lost 2 bases, and 17 bases lay in between. The CDR3 totals 16 residues. Germline V gene lookup returns CDR1 LGHDT and CDR2 YNNKEL (reference sequence). The DNA for the CDR3 is TGTGCCAGCAGCCAGGGAGGGGGGAGCGCCGCCTACGAGCAGTACTTC. Translation: CASSQGGGSAAYEQYF.

This chain joins TRBV5-1 and TRBJ1-6, with TRBD1 identical over 8 bases. The germline V gene has CDR1 SGHRS and CDR2 YFSETQ. The CDR3 has 16 residues. J was trimmed by 8 bases and V by 2 bases; bases with no gene match: 9. The CDR3 coding sequence is TGCGCCAGCAGCTTCAACGGACAGGGCCAAGATTCACCCCTCCACTTT. It translates to CASSFNGQGQDSPLHF. The whole variable domain, remainder taken from reference TRBV5-1 and TRBJ1-6, is KAGVTQTPRYLIKTRGQQVTLSCSPISGHRSVSWYQQTPGQGLQFLFEYFSETQRNKGNFPGRFSGRQFSNSRSEMNVSTLELGDSALYLCASSFNGQGQDSPLHFGNGTRLTVT.